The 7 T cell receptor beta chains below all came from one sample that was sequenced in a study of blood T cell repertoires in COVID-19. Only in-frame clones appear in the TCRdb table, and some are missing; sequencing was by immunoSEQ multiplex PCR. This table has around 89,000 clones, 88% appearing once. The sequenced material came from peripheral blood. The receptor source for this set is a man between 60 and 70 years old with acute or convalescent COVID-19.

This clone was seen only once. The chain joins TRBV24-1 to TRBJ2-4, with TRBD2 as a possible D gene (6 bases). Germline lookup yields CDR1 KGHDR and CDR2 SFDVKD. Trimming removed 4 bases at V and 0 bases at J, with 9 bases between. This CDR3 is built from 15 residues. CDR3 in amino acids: CATSEWEVAKNIQYF. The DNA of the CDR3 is TGTGCCACCAGTGAGTGGGAGGTAGCCAAAAACATTCAGTACTTC.

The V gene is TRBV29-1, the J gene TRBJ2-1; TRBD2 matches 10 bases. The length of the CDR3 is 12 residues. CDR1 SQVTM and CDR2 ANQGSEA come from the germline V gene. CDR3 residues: CGGLAAYNEQFF. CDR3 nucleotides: TGCGGAGGACTAGCGGCCTACAATGAGCAGTTCTTC.

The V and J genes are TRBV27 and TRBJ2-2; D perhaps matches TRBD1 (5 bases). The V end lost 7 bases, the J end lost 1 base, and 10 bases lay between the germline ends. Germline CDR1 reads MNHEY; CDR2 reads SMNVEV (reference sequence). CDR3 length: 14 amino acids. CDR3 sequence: CASTPQGNTGELFF. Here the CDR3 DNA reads TGTGCCAGCACCCCTCAGGGGAACACCGGGGAGCTGTTTTTT.

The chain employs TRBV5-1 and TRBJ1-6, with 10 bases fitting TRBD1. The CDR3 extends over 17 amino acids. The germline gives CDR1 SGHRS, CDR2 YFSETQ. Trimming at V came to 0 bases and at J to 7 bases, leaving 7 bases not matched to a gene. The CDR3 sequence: CASSLEGGDRGNSPLHF. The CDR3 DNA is TGCGCCAGCAGCTTGGAAGGGGGGGACAGGGGCAATTCACCCCTCCACTTT.

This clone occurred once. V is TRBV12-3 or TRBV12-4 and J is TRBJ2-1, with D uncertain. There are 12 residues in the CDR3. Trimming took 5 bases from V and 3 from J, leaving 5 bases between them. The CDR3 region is CASSGDYNEQFF. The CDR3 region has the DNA TGTGCCAGCAGTGGAGACTACAATGAGCAGTTCTTC.

This chain's CDR3 is CAWKVKGQLSDTQYF. CDR3 in DNA: TGTGCCTGGAAAGTTAAGGGACAGTTATCAGATACGCAGTATTTT. The gene calls are TRBV30 and TRBJ2-3; 7 nucleotides match TRBD1. The germline V gene has CDR1 GTSNPN and CDR2 SVGIG (reference sequence). V was pared by 4 bases and J by 4 bases, with 11 bases of the junction left unmatched. There are 15 residues in the CDR3.

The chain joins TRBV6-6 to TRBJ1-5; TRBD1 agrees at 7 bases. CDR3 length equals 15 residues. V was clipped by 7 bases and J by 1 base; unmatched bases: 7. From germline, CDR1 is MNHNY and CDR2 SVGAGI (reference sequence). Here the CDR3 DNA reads TGTGCCAGCATTAGGGGGACAGCCAGCAATCAGCCCCAGCATTTT. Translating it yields CASIRGTASNQPQHF.